A single sample is the source of the 4 T cell receptor beta chains below, sequenced in a study of shared clonotypes between healthy human individuals. Sequencing was performed with immunoSEQ multiplex PCR; in TCRdb, only in-frame clones are kept and a portion is missing. The repertoire holds 650,000 to 750,000 clones, with 60% to 80% as singletons. The specimen was memory CD4+ T cells sorted from blood. The sample's subset: CD45RA-negative fraction. These receptors came from a young woman in good health.

This clone was found once. This chain connects TRBV28 to TRBJ2-7; a weak D match, TRBD1 (6 bases). The V gene's germline CDR1 is MDHEN and CDR2 SYDVKM. The CDR3 has 15 amino acids. V was shortened by 6 bases and J by 3 bases, with 18 bases between the two germline ends. In nucleotides, the CDR3 is TGTGCCAGCAGGGCCCAGGACAGCCGCGGCTACGAGCAGTACTTC. This gives the protein CASRAQDSRGYEQYF. The whole variable domain, filled in from reference TRBV28 and TRBJ2-7, reads DVKVTQSSRYLVKRTGEKVFLECVQDMDHENMFWYRQDPGLGLRLIYFSYDVKMKEKGDIPEGYSVSREKKERFSLILESASTNQTSMYLCASRAQDSRGYEQYFGPGTRLTVT.

This clone has only a few counts. J is TRBJ2-7 and V is TRBV20-1; D is perhaps TRBD1 (6 bases). The V end lost 7 bases, the J end lost 9 bases, and 16 bases lay between the germline ends. The germline CDR1 and CDR2 sequences are DFQATT and SNEGSKA (reference sequence). CDR3 length: 11 amino acids. The CDR3 is CSVLPGQGQYF. CDR3 nucleotides: TGCAGTGTCCTTCCGGGACAAGGGCAGTACTTC.

The genes are TRBV14 and TRBJ2-7, with D uncertain. This CDR3 has 16 residues. The germline V gene encodes CDR1 SGHDN and CDR2 FVKESK. V shed 0 bases and J shed 2 bases, with 14 bases lying between them. The CDR3: CASSQDASLPTYEQYF. The CDR3, as DNA: TGTGCCAGCAGCCAAGACGCTTCTCTACCTACCTACGAGCAGTACTTC.

The chain links TRBV19 to TRBJ1-4; TRBD1 is a possible D gene (5 bases). V lost 3 bases and J lost 8, with 16 bases in between. Per the germline V gene, CDR1 is LNHDA and CDR2 is SQIVND (reference sequence). There are 15 residues in the CDR3. CDR3 sequence (DNA): TGTGCCAGTAGTATTCAGGGTACGGTCCGGGAAAAACTGTTTTTT. Protein sequence: CASSIQGTVREKLFF.